The rows below give T cell receptor beta chains drawn from one sample of a study of T cell responses to AZD1222 COVID-19 vaccine. Sequencing used immunoSEQ multiplex PCR; TCRdb keeps in-frame clones, though not all of them. The table includes over 90,000 clones, about nine tenths detected once. This material consisted of peripheral blood, taken on day 0 of AZD1222 vaccination. The receptors were sampled from an adult in good health. The CDR3 runs from the conserved cysteine through the conserved F or W. Each record gives: CDR3 protein, CDR3 DNA, J gene, V gene, D gene, clone size. The D gene is left open where the match is weak. Clone size appears in some rows only: once, few, many, or a class for an expanded clone.

CDR3: CASREKGAGNTIYF
DNA: TGTGCCAGTAGGGAGAAGGGTGCTGGAAACACCATATATTTT
J: TRBJ1-3
V: TRBV19
D: NA
size: NA

CDR3: CASSPTLGNRGYTF
DNA: TGTGCCAGTAGTCCCACCCTAGGGAATCGGGGCTACACCTTC
J: TRBJ1-2
V: TRBV19
D: NA
size: NA

CDR3: CANLPRSTDTQYF
DNA: TGTGCCAACTTACCGAGAAGCACAGATACGCAGTATTTT
J: TRBJ2-3
V: TRBV2
D: NA
size: NA

CDR3: CASSLLFLGDQPQHF
DNA: TGTGCCAGTAGTCTACTATTTTTGGGTGACCAGCCCCAGCATTTT
J: TRBJ1-5
V: TRBV19
D: NA
size: NA

CDR3: CASSLSAGYEQYF
DNA: TGTGCCAGCAGTTTATCTGCGGGATACGAGCAGTACTTC
J: TRBJ2-7
V: TRBV12-3/TRBV12-4
D: NA
size: NA

CDR3: CASSAELYSNQPQHF
DNA: TGTGCCAGCAGCGCCGAACTCTATAGCAATCAGCCCCAGCATTTT
J: TRBJ1-5
V: TRBV7-2
D: NA
size: NA

CDR3: CASSPRAGTQYF
DNA: TGTGCCAGCAGCCCCCGGGCAGGGACCCAGTACTTC
J: TRBJ2-5
V: TRBV6-5
D: NA
size: NA

CDR3: CASSPVGGAVYGYTF
DNA: TGTGCCAGCAGCCCTGTTGGGGGGGCGGTCTATGGCTACACCTTC
J: TRBJ1-2
V: TRBV7-9
D: NA
size: NA

CDR3: CASSQVGTAHNEQFF
DNA: TGTGCCAGCAGCCAGGTGGGGACGGCCCACAATGAGCAGTTCTTC
J: TRBJ2-1
V: TRBV7-2
D: NA
size: NA

CDR3: CASSLTSGSSYEQYF
DNA: TGTGCCAGCAGCTTAACAAGCGGGAGCTCCTACGAGCAGTACTTC
J: TRBJ2-7
V: TRBV7-3
D: TRBD2
size: NA

CDR3: CASSSAPIQGYSYNEQFF
DNA: TGTGCCAGTAGCAGCGCTCCTATACAGGGATACTCCTACAATGAGCAGTTCTTC
J: TRBJ2-1
V: TRBV19
D: NA
size: NA

CDR3: CASSLGPSGIYNEQFF
DNA: TGTGCCAGCAGCTTAGGTCCTAGCGGGATCTACAATGAGCAGTTCTTC
J: TRBJ2-1
V: TRBV7-8
D: TRBD2
size: NA

CDR3: CASSSPWGTEAFF
DNA: TGTGCCAGCAGTTCCCCGTGGGGCACTGAAGCTTTCTTT
J: TRBJ1-1
V: TRBV28
D: NA
size: NA

CDR3: CASSESPRGANVLTF
DNA: TGTGCCAGCAGCGAGTCTCCCAGGGGGGCCAACGTCCTGACTTTC
J: TRBJ2-6
V: TRBV2
D: NA
size: NA

CDR3: CASSPSQAGLAGHGEQFF
DNA: TGTGCCAGCTCACCGTCACAGGCGGGACTAGCGGGACACGGCGAGCAGTTCTTC
J: TRBJ2-1
V: TRBV18
D: TRBD2
size: NA

CDR3: CASRTGTSASYEQYF
DNA: TGTGCCAGCAGAACAGGGACTAGCGCGTCGTACGAGCAGTACTTC
J: TRBJ2-7
V: TRBV6-5
D: TRBD2
size: NA

CDR3: CASSDSIGTSTDTQYF
DNA: TGTGCCAGCAGTGACTCAATCGGGACTAGCACAGATACGCAGTATTTT
J: TRBJ2-3
V: TRBV6-4
D: NA
size: few

CDR3: CASSLAFLSSGGDEQFF
DNA: TGTGCCAGCAGCTTGGCTTTCTTGTCTAGCGGAGGAGATGAGCAGTTCTTC
J: TRBJ2-1
V: TRBV5-4
D: TRBD2
size: NA

CDR3: CASRGVVGNTEAFF
DNA: TGTGCCAGCAGGGGTGTGGTGGGGAACACTGAAGCTTTCTTT
J: TRBJ1-1
V: TRBV28
D: NA
size: NA

CDR3: CASSPAPSGRAEYEQYF
DNA: TGTGCCAGCAGTCCTGCCCCTAGCGGGAGGGCCGAATACGAGCAGTACTTC
J: TRBJ2-7
V: TRBV2
D: TRBD2
size: NA

CDR3: CASSLSPGSVSDTQYF
DNA: TGTGCCAGCAGCTTAAGCCCGGGATCGGTTTCGGATACGCAGTATTTT
J: TRBJ2-3
V: TRBV7-6
D: NA
size: NA

CDR3: CASSLVAWASNTEAFF
DNA: TGTGCCAGCAGCTTAGTAGCTTGGGCGTCGAACACTGAAGCTTTCTTT
J: TRBJ1-1
V: TRBV7-9
D: NA
size: NA

CDR3: CASSVQGEGRGYTF
DNA: TGCGCCAGCAGCGTACAGGGAGAAGGACGCGGCTACACCTTC
J: TRBJ1-2
V: TRBV5-1
D: NA
size: NA

CDR3: CASSRPAGDYGYTF
DNA: TGTGCCAGCAGCCGACCCGCGGGTGACTATGGCTACACCTTC
J: TRBJ1-2
V: TRBV5-4
D: NA
size: NA

CDR3: CASTSGFGRGGELFF
DNA: TGTGCCAGTACTTCCGGCTTCGGGCGGGGCGGGGAGCTGTTTTTT
J: TRBJ2-2
V: TRBV19
D: NA
size: NA

CDR3: CASSSDRFTDTQYF
DNA: TGTGCCAGCAGCTCGGACAGGTTCACAGATACGCAGTATTTT
J: TRBJ2-3
V: TRBV11-3
D: TRBD1
size: NA

CDR3: CASSIGGVGETQYF
DNA: TGTGCCAGTAGTATCGGAGGGGTTGGAGAGACCCAGTACTTC
J: TRBJ2-5
V: TRBV19
D: NA
size: NA

CDR3: CATSRQSTDTQYF
DNA: TGTGCCACCAGCAGACAGAGCACAGATACGCAGTATTTT
J: TRBJ2-3
V: TRBV15
D: NA
size: NA

CDR3: CASSVGGRANQPQHF
DNA: TGTGCCAGCAGCGTAGGTGGGAGGGCTAATCAGCCCCAGCATTTT
J: TRBJ1-5
V: TRBV9
D: NA
size: NA

CDR3: CASSLVGQGAGYGYTF
DNA: TGTGCCAGCAGCTTGGTGGGACAGGGGGCCGGCTATGGCTACACCTTC
J: TRBJ1-2
V: TRBV5-6
D: TRBD1
size: once

CDR3: CASSWVRSNQPQHF
DNA: TGTGCCAGCAGTTGGGTCAGATCCAATCAGCCCCAGCATTTT
J: TRBJ1-5
V: TRBV27
D: NA
size: NA

CDR3: CASSATSGSTKTQYF
DNA: TGTGCCAGCAGTGCGACTAGCGGGAGTACGAAGACCCAGTACTTC
J: TRBJ2-5
V: TRBV27
D: TRBD2
size: NA

CDR3: CASSRDGSSGNTIYF
DNA: TGTGCCAGCAGCCGCGACGGTAGCTCTGGAAACACCATATATTTT
J: TRBJ1-3
V: TRBV7-2
D: NA
size: NA

CDR3: CASSPNSEQFF
DNA: TGTGCCAGCAGTCCTAACTCGGAGCAGTTCTTC
J: TRBJ2-1
V: TRBV12-3/TRBV12-4
D: NA
size: once

CDR3: CASSASGTGMGNTIYF
DNA: TGTGCCAGTAGTGCCTCGGGGACAGGGATGGGAAACACCATATATTTT
J: TRBJ1-3
V: TRBV19
D: TRBD1
size: NA

CDR3: CASSVAPSGELFF
DNA: TGTGCCAGCAGCGTAGCCCCTTCCGGGGAGCTGTTTTTT
J: TRBJ2-2
V: TRBV9
D: NA
size: NA

CDR3: CASSSQPYEQYF
DNA: TGCGCCAGCAGCTCACAGCCCTACGAGCAGTACTTC
J: TRBJ2-7
V: TRBV5-1
D: NA
size: few

CDR3: CASRRTVGNEKLFF
DNA: TGCGCCAGCAGGCGGACAGTGGGTAATGAAAAACTGTTTTTT
J: TRBJ1-4
V: TRBV5-1
D: NA
size: NA

CDR3: CATSEGRGRGNTGELFF
DNA: TGTGCCACCAGTGAGGGTCGTGGGCGTGGGAACACCGGGGAGCTGTTTTTT
J: TRBJ2-2
V: TRBV24-1
D: NA
size: NA

CDR3: CASSIARSVSYEQYF
DNA: TGTGCCAGTAGTATAGCCAGAAGTGTCTCCTACGAGCAGTACTTC
J: TRBJ2-7
V: TRBV19
D: NA
size: NA

CDR3: CSVEDVRGHRNTIYF
DNA: TGCAGCGTTGAAGATGTCAGGGGGCATAGAAACACCATATATTTT
J: TRBJ1-3
V: TRBV29-1
D: TRBD1
size: NA

CDR3: CASSHGVLAKNIQYF
DNA: TGTGCCAGCAGCCATGGGGTTTTAGCCAAAAACATTCAGTACTTC
J: TRBJ2-4
V: TRBV6-2/TRBV6-3
D: NA
size: NA

CDR3: CASSPGQNLYGYTF
DNA: TGTGCCAGCAGTCCCGGACAGAACCTCTATGGCTACACCTTC
J: TRBJ1-2
V: TRBV28
D: NA
size: NA

CDR3: CASSPTQGHNYGYTF
DNA: TGTGCCAGCAGTCCCACGCAGGGTCATAACTATGGCTACACCTTC
J: TRBJ1-2
V: TRBV27
D: NA
size: NA

CDR3: CASSQDRTWGIEWAGELFF
DNA: TGCGCCAGCAGCCAAGATCGGACCTGGGGCATTGAATGGGCCGGGGAGCTGTTTTTT
J: TRBJ2-2
V: TRBV4-3
D: NA
size: NA